The 3 T cell receptor beta chains below all came from one sample that was sequenced in a study of blood T cell repertoires in COVID-19. Libraries were prepared by immunoSEQ multiplex PCR; TCRdb keeps only in-frame clonotypes and omits some of them. The table lists about 250,000 clones, almost 85% of them singletons. The sequencing input was PBMCs or T cells enriched from blood (not recorded which). The receptors originated from a woman between 50 and 59 years old with acute COVID-19.

V is TRBV5-1 and J is TRBJ1-1; perhaps TRBD1 as D (5 bases). CDR3 length: 14 amino acids. Germline V lookup: CDR1 SGHRS, CDR2 YFSETQ. Trimming left V 0 bases short and J 7 bases short, with 13 bases between. CDR3 sequence (DNA): TGCGCCAGCAGCTTGGTTTCCGTCGACAGTGAAGCTTTCTTT. Protein: CASSLVSVDSEAFF.

The rearrangement uses TRBV11-2 and TRBJ1-2; D gene unclear. CDR1 and CDR2 from the germline V gene are SGHAT and FQNNGV. V was clipped by 1 base and J by 8 bases, with 14 bases between them. The CDR3 sequence is 14 residues long. The CDR3 loop is CASSLAMAGGGYTF. As DNA, the CDR3 is TGTGCCAGCAGCTTAGCTATGGCAGGAGGGGGCTACACCTTC. The variable domain in full, completed from reference TRBV11-2 and TRBJ1-2, reads EAGVAQSPRYKIIEKRQSVAFWCNPISGHATLYWYQQILGQGPKLLIQFQNNGVVDDSQLPKDRFSAERLKGVDSTLKIQPAKLEDSAVYLCASSLAMAGGGYTFGSGTRLTVV.

The rearrangement joins TRBV5-5 to TRBJ1-1; unclear D gene. The V gene lost 2 bases and the J gene lost 1 base, with 9 bases spanning the gap. Germline loops: CDR1 SGHKS, CDR2 YYEKEE (reference sequence). The CDR3 sequence is 14 residues long. The CDR3 DNA reads as TGTGCCAGCAGCTTTGAGGTGGGGAACACTGAAGCTTTCTTT. It yields the protein CASSFEVGNTEAFF.